The entry below gives a single T cell receptor beta chain sequence along with its context. The data originate from a study of blood T cell repertoires in COVID-19. The overall study: The United States, Italy and Spain supplied acute and convalescent COVID-19 samples. T cells, B-cell-depleted T cells, or PBMCs supplied cDNA or gDNA.

This CDR3 is 15 amino acids long. With 1 base clipped from V and 3 bases from J, the junction kept 4 bases outside the gene matches. Looked up from germline, CDR1 is PRHDT and CDR2 is FYEKMQ (reference sequence). Original handling: Nucleated cell counts were estimated from reference gene primer amplification. Data came from immunoSEQ multiplex PCR; TCRdb stores just in-frame clones and leaves some out. V and J calls plus clone size are reproduced from that table; the DNA served to infer D and trimming. The sample consists of about 69,000 clones, roughly 80% of them appearing once. The gene calls are TRBV13 and TRBJ2-5, with 8 bases lining up with TRBD2. The TCR originated in a man aged 60 to 69 with acute or convalescent COVID-19. Sequenced material: peripheral blood. The CDR3 sequence: CASSLAGGRKETQYF. As DNA, the CDR3 is TGTGCCAGCAGCTTAGCGGGGGGGCGGAAAGAGACCCAGTACTTC.